Listed below are T cell receptor beta chains from one sample, sequenced in a study of Graves' ophthalmopathy and Graves' hyperthyroidism. Using its own MiXCR run on the multiplex PCR reads, TCRdb lists one record per CDR3 protein. The table records 600,000 to 700,000 distinct CDR3 sequences, 35% to 45% of them present only once. Material for sequencing was peripheral blood. These receptors were collected from an adult man with Graves' ophthalmopathy. Both conserved end residues are part of each CDR3. A D gene is named only where the DNA matches it firmly. Part of the rows lack a size; the others show once, few, many or a class for expanded clones.

J: TRBJ1-2; size: .; D: .; V: TRBV25-1; DNA: TGTGCCAGCGTTGGGGACTGGGACTATGGCTACACCTTC; CDR3: CASVGDWDYGYTF
J: TRBJ1-1; size: .; D: .; V: TRBV20-1; DNA: TGCAGTGCTAGAGACCCCCAGGGTTCTGAAGCTTTCTTT; CDR3: CSARDPQGSEAFF
J: TRBJ1-5; size: few; D: .; V: TRBV12-3/TRBV12-4; DNA: TGTGCCAGCAGTCCCCAAAAGGACGTCGACAATCAGCCCCAGCATTTT; CDR3: CASSPQKDVDNQPQHF
J: TRBJ2-7; size: .; D: .; V: TRBV19; DNA: TGTGCCAGTAGTTGGGGGTCCCCCTCCTACGAGCAGTACTTC; CDR3: CASSWGSPSYEQYF
J: TRBJ2-7; size: .; D: .; V: TRBV29-1; DNA: TGCAGCGTTGAAGAGGAGGGCTACGAGCAGTACTTC; CDR3: CSVEEEGYEQYF
J: TRBJ2-7; size: many; D: TRBD2; V: TRBV20-1; DNA: TGCAGTGCTAGAGGGCGGGAGGGGGGTCACGAGCAGTACTTC; CDR3: CSARGREGGHEQYF
J: TRBJ1-5; size: .; D: .; V: TRBV7-9; DNA: TGTGCCAGCAGCTTAGGGGCTTCGGAGTCTACACATCAGCCCCAGCATTTT; CDR3: CASSLGASESTHQPQHF
J: TRBJ1-6; size: .; D: TRBD1; V: TRBV7-2; DNA: TGTGCCAGCAGCTCCCGGGACAGGGGTCTGTATAATTCACCCCTCCACTTT; CDR3: CASSSRDRGLYNSPLHF
J: TRBJ2-6; size: many; D: .; V: TRBV5-1; DNA: TGCGCCAGCAGCCCAACCCTCGGGGGGGCCAACGTCCTGACTTTC; CDR3: CASSPTLGGANVLTF
J: TRBJ1-1; size: many; D: .; V: TRBV12-3/TRBV12-4; DNA: TGTGCCAGCAGCCTATCGATCGGAAACACTGAAGCTTTCTTT; CDR3: CASSLSIGNTEAFF
J: TRBJ1-2; size: few; D: .; V: TRBV7-9; DNA: TGTGCCAGCTCACACGACTTGAGCCTCAACGAAGACTATGGCTACACCTTC; CDR3: CASSHDLSLNEDYGYTF
J: TRBJ1-2; size: many; D: TRBD1; V: TRBV29-1; DNA: TGCAGCGTTGAAAATCCCCGGGACAGTGGCTACACCTTC; CDR3: CSVENPRDSGYTF
J: TRBJ2-7; size: .; D: .; V: TRBV7-9; DNA: TGTGCCAGCAGTTACCGGGGCGCGAATCGGGGCGAGCAGTACTTC; CDR3: CASSYRGANRGEQYF
J: TRBJ2-5; size: many; D: .; V: TRBV20-1; DNA: TGCAGTGCAACCTACGCTGGAGCCTACGGAGAGACCCAGTACTTC; CDR3: CSATYAGAYGETQYF
J: TRBJ2-2; size: few; D: TRBD2; V: TRBV14; DNA: TGTGCCAGCAGCCAGAAATTGGAGCGACTAGCATTCACCGGGGAGCTGTTTTTT; CDR3: CASSQKLERLAFTGELFF
J: TRBJ1-1; size: many; D: .; V: TRBV6-5; DNA: TGTGCCAGCAGTTACCTGACTCCGAACACTGAAGCTTTCTTT; CDR3: CASSYLTPNTEAFF
J: TRBJ1-4; size: few; D: TRBD1; V: TRBV11-2; DNA: TGTGCCAGCAGCCAAGATCTACAGGGGGACCCTTGGAATGAAAAACTGTTTTTT; CDR3: CASSQDLQGDPWNEKLFF
J: TRBJ1-5; size: .; D: TRBD1; V: TRBV12-5; DNA: TGTGCCATCAGTCCCGGGACAGGGCAGCCCCAGCATTTT; CDR3: CAISPGTGQPQHF
J: TRBJ1-5; size: many; D: TRBD1; V: TRBV24-1; DNA: TGTGCCACCAGTGATTTCGTTTTGAGGACAGGATGTAATCAGCCCCAGCATTTT; CDR3: CATSDFVLRTGCNQPQHF
J: TRBJ2-5; size: .; D: TRBD1; V: TRBV7-9; DNA: TGTGCCAGCAGCCACGCCACCGGGACAGGGGGGTTC; CDR3: CASSHATGTGGF
J: TRBJ1-1; size: few; D: .; V: TRBV6-5; DNA: TGTGCCAGCAGTTACTCGGGCAGGGAATTTCTGAACACTGAAGCTTTCTTT; CDR3: CASSYSGREFLNTEAFF
J: TRBJ2-5; size: many; D: TRBD1; V: TRBV20-1; DNA: TGCAGTGCAAGCGGACAGGGGGCGTCGGAGACCCAGTACTTC; CDR3: CSASGQGASETQYF
J: TRBJ1-5; size: many; D: .; V: TRBV10-3; DNA: TGTGCCATCAGCCCGACGGGAACCAATCAGCCCCAGCATTTT; CDR3: CAISPTGTNQPQHF
J: TRBJ2-5; size: once; D: TRBD2; V: TRBV5-1; DNA: TGCGCCAGCAGCGGAGGGACTAGCGGGGCTACGCAGTACTTC; CDR3: CASSGGTSGATQYF
J: TRBJ2-2; size: .; D: TRBD2; V: TRBV5-4; DNA: TGTGCCAGCAGCTTGGCGATTGGTAGCGGGAGGGCCGGGAACACCGGGGAGCTGTTTTTT; CDR3: CASSLAIGSGRAGNTGELFF
J: TRBJ1-1; size: once; D: TRBD1; V: TRBV7-8; DNA: TGCGCCAGCAGCCAAGGACAGGGGTCTAACACTGAAGCTTTCTTT; CDR3: CASSQGQGSNTEAFF
J: TRBJ1-3; size: many; D: .; V: TRBV2; DNA: TGTGCCAGCAGTGAAGAGTTCGACTACTCTGGAAACACCATATATTTT; CDR3: CASSEEFDYSGNTIYF
J: TRBJ2-6; size: once; D: .; V: TRBV7-9; DNA: TGTGCCAGCTCCCCTACCCTCGCCGGGGCGTCAGGCGGGGCCAACGTCCTGACTTTC; CDR3: CASSPTLAGASGGANVLTF
J: TRBJ1-1; size: .; D: .; V: TRBV6-5; DNA: TGTGCCAGCAGTTACTCAGGGGGTGATTTCTTT; CDR3: CASSYSGGDFF
J: TRBJ1-1; size: .; D: .; V: TRBV7-9; DNA: TGTGCCAGCAGCCCACGGGACGGCGGCGGCGCTTTCTTT; CDR3: CASSPRDGGGAFF
J: TRBJ1-1; size: .; D: TRBD1; V: TRBV7-2; DNA: TGTGCCAGCAGCTGGGGGGACAGGGGCAATCCGGCTGTCAACACTGAAGCTTTCTTT; CDR3: CASSWGDRGNPAVNTEAFF
J: TRBJ1-1; size: many; D: .; V: TRBV3-1; DNA: TGTGCCAGCAGCCAAGACGGGACCACTGAAGCTTTCTTT; CDR3: CASSQDGTTEAFF
J: TRBJ2-7; size: many; D: .; V: TRBV2; DNA: TGTGCCAGCAGTCCCGACGGGACCTCCTACGAGCAGTACTTC; CDR3: CASSPDGTSYEQYF
J: TRBJ2-5; size: .; D: TRBD1; V: TRBV2; DNA: TGTGCCAGCAGTGGGGGGACAGGGAGTTGGGAGACCCAGTACTTC; CDR3: CASSGGTGSWETQYF
J: TRBJ1-4; size: few; D: .; V: TRBV2; DNA: TGTGCCAGCTTAGAGACAGCAGTAAATGAAAAACTGTTTTTT; CDR3: CASLETAVNEKLFF
J: TRBJ2-5; size: .; D: TRBD2; V: TRBV5-4; DNA: TGTGCCAGCAGCGACCCCGGACTAGCGGGAGTTGAGACCCAGTACTTC; CDR3: CASSDPGLAGVETQYF
J: TRBJ2-7; size: .; D: .; V: TRBV14; DNA: TGTGCCAGCAGTTATGCAGTCTCCTACGAGCAGTACTTC; CDR3: CASSYAVSYEQYF
J: TRBJ2-5; size: .; D: .; V: TRBV7-2; DNA: TGTGCCAGCAGCTCCTACGTAACCCAGTACTTC; CDR3: CASSSYVTQYF
J: TRBJ1-1; size: .; D: .; V: TRBV20-1; DNA: TGCAGTGCTCTAGGTCGGGGGGATGAAGCTTTCTTT; CDR3: CSALGRGDEAFF
J: TRBJ2-7; size: .; D: .; V: TRBV19; DNA: TGTGCCTGGGCTAGGGTCGAGACCCCCTTCGCCGAGCAGTACTTC; CDR3: CAWARVETPFAEQYF
J: TRBJ1-6; size: many; D: TRBD1; V: TRBV20-1; DNA: TGCAGTGCTAGAGATGAAAAGACAGGGTATTCACCCCTCCACTTT; CDR3: CSARDEKTGYSPLHF
J: TRBJ1-2; size: many; D: .; V: TRBV6-1; DNA: TGTGCCAGCAGTCCCCAGAGAGGCCATACCCCCAGCTACACCTTC; CDR3: CASSPQRGHTPSYTF
J: TRBJ2-7; size: many; D: .; V: TRBV13; DNA: TGTGCCAGCAGCGTGGCCCGTCGACACCTATCCTACGAGCAGTACTTC; CDR3: CASSVARRHLSYEQYF